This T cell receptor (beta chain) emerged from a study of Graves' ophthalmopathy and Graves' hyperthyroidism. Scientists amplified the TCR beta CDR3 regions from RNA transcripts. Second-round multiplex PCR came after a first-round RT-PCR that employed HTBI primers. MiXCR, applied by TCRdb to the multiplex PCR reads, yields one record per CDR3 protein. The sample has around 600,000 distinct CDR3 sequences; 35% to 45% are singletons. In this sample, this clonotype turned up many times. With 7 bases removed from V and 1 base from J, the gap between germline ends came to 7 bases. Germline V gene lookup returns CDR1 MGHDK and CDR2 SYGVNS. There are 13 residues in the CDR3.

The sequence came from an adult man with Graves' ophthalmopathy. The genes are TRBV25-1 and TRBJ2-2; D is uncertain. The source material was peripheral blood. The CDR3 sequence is CASTPGNTGELFF. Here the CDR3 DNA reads TGTGCCAGCACCCCTGGGAACACCGGGGAGCTGTTTTTT. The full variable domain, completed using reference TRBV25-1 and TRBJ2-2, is EADIYQTPRYLVIGTGKKITLECSQTMGHDKMYWYQQDPGMELHLIHYSYGVNSTEKGDLSSESTVSRIRTEHFPLTLESARPSHTSQYLCASTPGNTGELFFGEGSRLTVL.